This passage covers 20 T cell receptor beta chains from one sample sequenced in a study of cytomegalovirus exposure and HLA in healthy donors. This PCR relied on a set of 60 Vbeta primers and 13 Jbeta primers. Some clones are missing from TCRdb's copy, which holds only in-frame ones; the method was immunoSEQ multiplex PCR. The data show around 140,000 clones, approximately 77% seen once. The sample comprised PBMCs. These receptors all stem from a woman between 35 and 50 years old in good health and CMV-seronegative.

This sequence joins TRBV5-1 and TRBJ2-5; D might be TRBD1 (5 bases). Germline V gene sequence: CDR1 SGHRS, CDR2 YFSETQ. V was shortened by 6 bases and J by 3 bases, with 12 bases between the two germline ends. CDR3 length equals 13 residues. This chain's CDR3 is CASNDLREETQYF. The CDR3 DNA is TGCGCCAGCAATGACCTCAGGGAAGAGACCCAGTACTTC.

As to this clone: Other DNA sequences in the same sample also yield this CDR3. J is TRBJ1-5 and V is TRBV19, with D unclear. Between the trimmed V and J ends, which lost 2 bases and 7 bases, there was a span of 9 bases. Germline loops: CDR1 LNHDA, CDR2 SQIVND (reference sequence). The CDR3 has 13 amino acids. The CDR3 sequence is CASSISGSQPQHF. In DNA form, the CDR3 reads TGTGCCAGTAGTATATCCGGGTCCCAGCCCCAGCATTTT. The full variable domain, in which reference TRBV19 and TRBJ1-5 provide the parts outside the CDR3, is DGGITQSPKYLFRKEGQNVTLSCEQNLNHDAMYWYRQDPGQGLRLIYYSQIVNDFQKGDIAEGYSVSREKKESFPLTVTSAQKNPTAFYLCASSISGSQPQHFGDGTRLSIL.

This chain connects TRBV28 to TRBJ2-2, with D perhaps TRBD2 (5 bases). The CDR3 has 16 amino acids. V lost 6 bases, J lost 1 base, and 15 bases lay in between. Germline loops: CDR1 MDHEN, CDR2 SYDVKM. In DNA form, the CDR3 reads TGTGCCAGCAGGCCCTTAAGCGGACTGAACACCGGGGAGCTGTTTTTT. Encoded protein: CASRPLSGLNTGELFF.

This chain uses TRBV28 with TRBJ1-1; D is uncertain. The germline gives CDR1 MDHEN, CDR2 SYDVKM. Deletions cut 1 base from V and 0 bases from J, with 6 bases between. The CDR3 has 14 amino acids. The CDR3: CASSLSRVNTEAFF. For the CDR3, the DNA is TGTGCCAGCAGTTTATCAAGAGTGAACACTGAAGCTTTCTTT.

This chain connects TRBV7-8 to TRBJ2-3; 7 bases map to TRBD2. V gave up 3 bases and J gave up 4 bases; unmatched junction bases: 10. Looked up from germline, CDR1 is SGHVS and CDR2 is FQNEAQ. The length of the CDR3 is 16 residues. The CDR3 sequence is CASSFSPGSGADTQYF. CDR3 DNA sequence: TGTGCCAGCAGCTTCTCCCCTGGGAGCGGGGCAGATACGCAGTATTTT.

This clone was counted a few times. This chain links TRBV7-6 with TRBJ2-2, with D maybe TRBD2 (5 bases). Germline lookup yields CDR1 SGHVS and CDR2 FNYEAQ. With 3 bases removed from V and 7 bases from J, the gap between germline ends came to 6 bases. This CDR3 spans 12 amino acids. The CDR3 region is CASSFTSGELFF. The CDR3 bases are TGTGCCAGCAGCTTTACTAGCGGGGAGCTGTTTTTT.

The gene calls are TRBV28 and TRBJ2-7, with D possibly TRBD2 on 5 matching bases. Between the trimmed V and J ends, which lost 6 bases and 1 base, there was a span of 16 bases. Germline V CDR1 and CDR2: MDHEN, SYDVKM. The CDR3 consists of 15 residues. DNA of the CDR3: TGTGCCAGCAGGGACGGGAAGGCGAGATCCTACGAGCAGTACTTC. The encoded protein is CASRDGKARSYEQYF.

This clone was observed a few times. This sequence joins TRBV5-1 and TRBJ1-1, with no clear D. V lost 4 bases to trimming and J lost 7 bases, with 20 bases between them. CDR3 size: 15 residues. CDR1 and CDR2 from the germline V gene are SGHRS and YFSETQ. The CDR3 protein is CASSPYPGREGEAFF. CDR3 bases: TGCGCCAGCAGCCCCTATCCGGGTCGGGAGGGTGAAGCTTTCTTT.

The chain has TRBV6-5 and TRBJ2-1, with 11 positions matching TRBD2. Germline V gene data show CDR1 as MNHEY and CDR2 as SVGAGI. The V segment lost 6 bases and the J segment 7 bases; nucleotides outside the gene matches: 8. The CDR3 has 15 amino acids. Written as DNA, the CDR3 is TGTGCCAGCAGCAGATCTAGCGGGGGGCCGAATGAGCAGTTCTTC. Residues: CASSRSSGGPNEQFF.

The V call is TRBV18, the J call TRBJ2-7; TRBD1 agrees at 10 bases. Germline CDR1 and CDR2: KGHSH and LQKENI. The CDR3 spans 13 residues. Germline trimming cut 6 bases from V and 6 bases from J; bases unmatched to any gene: 5. CDR3 residues: CASSPGTGAEQYF. For the CDR3, the DNA is TGTGCCAGCTCCCCAGGGACAGGGGCCGAGCAGTACTTC.

The chain recombines TRBV9 with TRBJ1-3, with D possibly matching TRBD1 (5 bases). There are 16 residues in the CDR3. The V end was cut by 4 bases, the J end by 4 bases, with 18 bases between. The germline V gene has CDR1 SGDLS and CDR2 YYNGEE. Here the CDR3 reads CASSPPGLEGGNTIYF. For the CDR3, the DNA is TGTGCCAGCAGCCCCCCGGGACTAGAGGGAGGAAACACCATATATTTT. The whole variable domain, remainder taken from reference TRBV9 and TRBJ1-3, is DSGVTQTPKHLITATGQRVTLRCSPRSGDLSVYWYQQSLDQGLQFLIQYYNGEERAKGNILERFSAQQFPDLHSELNLSSLELGDSALYFCASSPPGLEGGNTIYFGEGSWLTVV.

V and J are TRBV13 and TRBJ1-6; TRBD1 agrees at 8 bases. Germline V gene lookup returns CDR1 PRHDT and CDR2 FYEKMQ (reference sequence). The CDR3 is 17 residues long. The junction had 9 bases not matched to a gene; V was cut back by 5 bases and J by 3 bases. The CDR3 DNA reads as TGTGCCAGCAGCCCCAAGAGACAGGGGAGCTATAATTCACCCCTCCACTTT. It is translated as CASSPKRQGSYNSPLHF.

The rearrangement uses TRBV7-2 and TRBJ1-5, with TRBD1 as a possible D gene (5 bases). Germline assignment: CDR1 SGHTA and CDR2 FQGNSA. The CDR3 covers 16 residues. Trimming shortened V by 2 bases and J by 3 bases, and 14 bases separated the two germline ends. The CDR3 bases are TGTGCCAGCAGCTTATCCGGGACTGTCCTCAATCAGCCCCAGCATTTT. Protein product: CASSLSGTVLNQPQHF.

The chain couples TRBV19 to TRBJ2-6; no firm D call. The V gene's germline CDR1 is LNHDA and CDR2 SQIVND (reference sequence). Deletions cut 2 bases from V and 2 bases from J, with 7 bases between. The CDR3 is made up of 15 amino acids. CDR3 DNA: TGTGCCAGTAGTATATCAGAGGCTGGGGCCAACGTCCTGACTTTC. Translation gives CASSISEAGANVLTF.

This chain connects TRBV7-8 to TRBJ1-1, with D possibly TRBD1 on 6 matching bases. Trimming cost V 4 bases and J 0 bases, with 12 bases left between them. The CDR3 is 15 residues long. The germline gives CDR1 SGHVS, CDR2 FQNEAQ. DNA for the CDR3: TGTGCCAGCAGCTCTCTGGACAGCGTGAACACTGAAGCTTTCTTT. Translation gives CASSSLDSVNTEAFF.

Here the CDR3 reads CASSPGTANNQPQHF. The CDR3 nucleotides read TGTGCCAGCAGTCCCGGGACAGCGAACAATCAGCCCCAGCATTTT. This chain uses TRBV6-5 with TRBJ1-5; TRBD1 matches 7 bases. Per the germline V gene, CDR1 is MNHEY and CDR2 is SVGAGI. The CDR3 is made up of 15 amino acids. V was pared by 5 bases and J by 3 bases, with 7 bases of the junction left unmatched.

This sequence joins TRBV18 and TRBJ2-3; 8 bases line up with TRBD2. The CDR3 sequence is 14 residues long. CDR1 and CDR2 from the germline V gene are KGHSH and LQKENI. V shed 6 bases, J shed 1 base, and the junction held 3 bases outside the gene matches. The CDR3 here is CASSELAGTDTQYF. DNA of the CDR3: TGTGCCAGCTCGGAACTAGCGGGCACAGATACGCAGTATTTT. Variable domain in full (rest from reference TRBV18 and TRBJ2-3): NAGVMQNPRHLVRRRGQEARLRCSPMKGHSHVYWYRQLPEEGLKFMVYLQKENIIDESGMPKERFSAEFPKEGPSILRIQQVVRGDSAAYFCASSELAGTDTQYFGPGTRLTVL.

The chain uses TRBV4-1 and TRBJ1-2; no clear D. Trimming shortened V by 4 bases and J by 4 bases, and 16 bases separated the two germline ends. The CDR3 is made up of 15 amino acids. Germline V gene sequence: CDR1 MGHRA, CDR2 YSYEKL. For the CDR3, the DNA is TGCGCCAGCAGCCCGCCTGAGGAGAAAAGCTATGGCTACACCTTC. Its protein product is CASSPPEEKSYGYTF.

The chain combines TRBV10-1 with TRBJ1-2; the match to TRBD1 covers 10 bases. Trimming removed 4 bases from V and 8 bases from J; junction bases left unmatched: 16. CDR1 and CDR2 (germline): WNHNN, SYGVQD (reference sequence). CDR3 length: 17 residues. CDR3 DNA: TGCGCCAGCAGTGGGGCCGGGACAGGGGTTAGTCTGGGAGGCTACACCTTC. Protein: CASSGAGTGVSLGGYTF.

J is TRBJ2-3 and V is TRBV6-4; D is undetermined. The CDR3 sequence is 14 residues long. Germline values: CDR1 MRHNA, CDR2 SNTAGT. V dropped 0 bases and J dropped 0 bases, with 4 bases sitting between them. CDR3 nucleotide sequence: TGTGCCAGCAGTGACTCGGCTAGCACAGATACGCAGTATTTT. Translated: CASSDSASTDTQYF.